Each of the 5 T cell receptor beta chains below was sequenced from the same sample in a study of blood T cell repertoires in COVID-19. Method: immunoSEQ multiplex PCR; TCRdb's copy keeps in-frame clones and lacks some. Among 250,000 to 400,000 clones listed, around 90% were seen once. Sequenced material: PBMCs or T cells enriched from blood (not recorded which). The source is a man between 60 and 75 years old who had recovered from COVID-19.

The chain combines TRBV3-1 (or the pseudogene TRBV3-2) with TRBJ2-5; possible D gene TRBD1, 6 bases. CDR1 is LGHDT and CDR2 is YNNKEL in the germline V gene (reference sequence). The CDR3 runs to 14 residues. V was clipped by 4 bases and J by 3 bases, with 12 bases between them. CDR3: CASSLTGIEETQYF. The CDR3 DNA sequence: TGTGCCAGCAGCCTGACAGGTATAGAAGAGACCCAGTACTTC.

The chain couples TRBV7-9 to TRBJ1-1; no clear D. CDR1 SEHNR and CDR2 FQNEAQ come from the germline V gene (reference sequence). This CDR3 is 13 amino acids long. V was trimmed by 2 bases and J by 7 bases, leaving 11 bases between them. The CDR3 spells CASSLSGPLEAFF. CDR3 sequence (DNA): TGTGCCAGCAGCTTAAGCGGTCCGCTTGAAGCTTTCTTT.

The chain's CDR3 is CASSIRLASYEQYF. The CDR3 DNA is TGTGCCAGTAGTATCCGGCTAGCCTCCTACGAGCAGTACTTC. The chain recombines TRBV19 with TRBJ2-7, with D tentatively TRBD2 (5 bases). This CDR3 comprises 14 residues. Germline lookup yields CDR1 LNHDA and CDR2 SQIVND (reference sequence). Trimming shortened V by 3 bases and J by 0 bases, and 9 bases separated the two germline ends.

This clone was recorded only once. This chain connects TRBV7-8 to TRBJ2-7; 7 bases match TRBD2. J lost 2 bases, V lost 6 bases, and 16 bases had no gene match. Germline V gene sequence: CDR1 SGHVS, CDR2 FQNEAQ. The CDR3 extends over 17 amino acids. CDR3 protein: CASRRTPGLRPTYEQYF. Here the CDR3 DNA reads TGTGCCAGCAGACGAACACCGGGACTACGACCTACCTACGAGCAGTACTTC.

The gene calls are TRBV10-2 and TRBJ2-1, with TRBD2 matching over 12 bases. The J segment lost 4 bases and the V segment lost 8 bases, leaving 3 bases of the junction unmatched. The V gene's germline CDR1 is WSHSY and CDR2 SAAADI. CDR3 length: 14 amino acids. CDR3 residues: CASGTSGRYNEQFF. The CDR3 DNA follows: TGCGCCAGCGGAACTAGCGGGAGGTACAATGAGCAGTTCTTC.